The rows below give T cell receptor beta chains drawn from one sample of a study of shared clonotypes between healthy human individuals. Data came from immunoSEQ multiplex PCR; TCRdb stores just in-frame clones and leaves some out. The sample holds roughly 2.2 million clones, just under 95% seen once. The sequenced material came from naive CD4+ T cells from PBMCs. The receptors stem from a man between 18 and 35 years old in good health. Some clones in this sample may be carry-over from other donors' samples. Each CDR3 is given with its conserved first and last residue. A D gene is named only where the DNA matches it firmly. Rows may omit the clone size; those that give it use once, few, many or a size class.

. | TRBJ2-5 | TRBV6-5 | TRBD2 | CASSRTSGYQETQYF | TGTGCCAGCAGTCGGACTAGCGGCTACCAAGAGACCCAGTACTTC
. | TRBJ2-1 | TRBV6-1 | TRBD2 | CASSAIGGSYNEQFF | TGTGCCAGCAGTGCCATCGGGGGGTCTTACAATGAGCAGTTCTTC
. | TRBJ2-1 | TRBV5-1 | . | CASSFETGVNNEQFF | TGCGCCAGCAGCTTCGAAACGGGGGTGAACAATGAGCAGTTCTTC
once | TRBJ2-7 | TRBV5-6 | TRBD2 | CASSLYGREPYEQYF | TGTGCCAGCAGCTTGTACGGGAGGGAGCCCTACGAGCAGTACTTC
. | TRBJ2-5 | TRBV19 | TRBD1 | CASRPRGQGTARGAQYF | TGTGCCAGTAGGCCCCGGGGACAGGGGACAGCCCGAGGGGCCCAGTACTTC
. | TRBJ2-3 | TRBV19 | . | CASSPSRTTQYF | TGTGCCAGTAGTCCATCCCGTACTACGCAGTATTTT
few | TRBJ2-7 | TRBV18 | . | CASSPEGYEQYF | TGTGCCAGCTCACCAGAGGGCTACGAGCAGTACTTC
. | TRBJ2-7 | TRBV9 | TRBD2 | CASSVGGSGNSEQYF | TGTGCCAGCAGCGTAGGTGGTAGCGGGAATAGCGAGCAGTACTTC
. | TRBJ2-7 | TRBV7-2 | . | CASSYPGSRVEQYF | TGTGCCAGCAGCTACCCTGGGTCGAGGGTCGAGCAGTACTTC
. | TRBJ2-2 | TRBV10-1 | TRBD2 | CASSETASGKITGELFF | TGCGCCAGCAGTGAGACGGCTAGCGGGAAGATCACCGGGGAGCTGTTTTTT
. | TRBJ2-1 | TRBV27 | TRBD2 | CASSPMTSGTVNEQFF | TGTGCCAGCAGTCCCATGACTAGCGGGACAGTAAATGAGCAGTTCTTC
. | TRBJ1-2 | TRBV6-5 | TRBD1 | CASSYQGARNYGYTF | TGTGCCAGCAGTTACCAGGGGGCACGTAACTATGGCTACACCTTC
. | TRBJ2-6 | TRBV5-1 | . | CASSSQAGAGANVLTF | TGCGCCAGCAGCTCACAAGCAGGGGCTGGGGCCAACGTCCTGACTTTC
. | TRBJ2-1 | TRBV23-1 | TRBD2 | CASSQRGLAVGSYNEQFF | TGCGCCAGCAGTCAAAGGGGACTAGCGGTTGGCTCCTACAATGAGCAGTTCTTC
. | TRBJ2-5 | TRBV5-4 | TRBD1 | CASSLGTGPQETQYF | TGTGCCAGCAGCTTGGGGACAGGGCCCCAAGAGACCCAGTACTTC
. | TRBJ2-7 | TRBV5-1 | TRBD1 | CASSIGQVGEQYF | TGCGCCAGCAGCATAGGACAGGTTGGGGAGCAGTACTTC
. | TRBJ1-5 | TRBV6-1 | . | CASSEAGPGIQPQHF | TGTGCCAGCAGTGAAGCGGGGCCAGGGATTCAGCCCCAGCATTTT
. | TRBJ2-5 | TRBV11-2 | . | CASSFTETQYF | TGTGCCAGCAGCTTTACGGAGACCCAGTACTTC
. | TRBJ2-1 | TRBV5-6 | . | CASSGLGGEQFF | TGTGCCAGCAGTGGACTAGGGGGTGAGCAGTTCTTC
. | TRBJ2-3 | TRBV9 | TRBD1 | CASSPKDRVLTDTQYF | TGTGCCAGCAGCCCGAAGGACAGGGTCTTAACAGATACGCAGTATTTT
. | TRBJ2-5 | TRBV30 | . | CAWTPGYLSQETQYF | TGTGCCTGGACCCCCGGGTATCTCTCCCAAGAGACCCAGTACTTC
few | TRBJ1-2 | TRBV7-2 | . | CASSLAAGNYGYTF | TGTGCCAGCAGCTTAGCTGCAGGGAACTATGGCTACACCTTC
. | TRBJ2-7 | TRBV28 | . | CASSSSYEQYF | TGTGCCAGCAGTTCCTCCTACGAGCAGTACTTC
. | TRBJ2-7 | TRBV5-1 | . | CASGRESSYEQYF | TGCGCCAGCGGACGCGAGAGCTCCTACGAGCAGTACTTC
. | TRBJ2-7 | TRBV27 | . | CASTQRLVPRADEQYF | TGTGCCAGCACCCAACGACTAGTTCCCCGCGCGGACGAGCAGTACTTC
. | TRBJ1-1 | TRBV4-3 | TRBD1 | CASSHSSRTGNTEAFF | TGCGCCAGCAGCCACAGTTCTAGGACAGGGAACACTGAAGCTTTCTTT
few | TRBJ1-1 | TRBV29-1 | TRBD1 | CSVRTGGNTEAFF | TGCAGCGTGCGAACAGGGGGGAACACTGAAGCTTTCTTT
once | TRBJ2-7 | TRBV2 | TRBD1 | CASSVDRWNYEQYF | TGTGCCAGCAGTGTGGACAGGTGGAACTACGAGCAGTACTTC
. | TRBJ2-2 | TRBV7-3 | . | CASSSMGRQNTGELFF | TGTGCCAGCAGCTCGATGGGACGGCAGAACACCGGGGAGCTGTTTTTT
few | TRBJ1-5 | TRBV2 | . | CASSDRHSNQPQHF | TGTGCCAGCAGTGACAGGCACAGCAATCAGCCCCAGCATTTT
few | TRBJ1-2 | TRBV27 | TRBD1 | CASSLNRGVLSYTF | TGTGCCAGCAGTTTAAACAGGGGAGTGTTGAGCTACACCTTC
. | TRBJ2-7 | TRBV9 | . | CASSVDLASGEQYF | TGTGCCAGCAGCGTAGATCTGGCTAGTGGTGAGCAGTACTTC
. | TRBJ2-1 | TRBV5-1 | TRBD2 | CASSRGSGREGEQFF | TGCGCCAGCAGTCGTGGTAGCGGGAGGGAGGGTGAGCAGTTCTTC
. | TRBJ2-7 | TRBV6-6 | . | CASSPRVSYEQYF | TGTGCCAGCAGTCCACGGGTTTCCTACGAGCAGTACTTC
. | TRBJ1-1 | TRBV11-3 | . | CASSLHRGRTEAFF | TGTGCCAGCAGCTTACATCGAGGTAGAACTGAAGCTTTCTTT
. | TRBJ2-7 | TRBV28 | TRBD2 | CASSLRTSGLIYEQYF | TGTGCCAGCAGTCTTCGGACTAGCGGGTTGATCTACGAGCAGTACTTC
. | TRBJ1-1 | TRBV27 | . | CASRSGTSNTEAFF | TGTGCCAGCAGGAGCGGGACATCGAACACTGAAGCTTTCTTT
. | TRBJ2-3 | TRBV7-3 | . | CASAPGGLTDTQYF | TGTGCCAGCGCCCCCGGCGGGCTCACAGATACGCAGTATTTT
. | TRBJ2-1 | TRBV29-1 | . | CSGGDRNYNEQFF | TGCAGCGGCGGGGACAGAAATTACAATGAGCAGTTCTTC
few | TRBJ1-1 | TRBV18 | TRBD1 | CASSPMTGEMNTEAFF | TGTGCCAGCTCACCTATGACAGGGGAAATGAACACTGAAGCTTTCTTT
. | TRBJ2-1 | TRBV30 | . | CAWSVGPPSYNEQFF | TGTGCCTGGAGTGTAGGGCCGCCGTCCTACAATGAGCAGTTCTTC
. | TRBJ2-1 | TRBV30 | . | CAWSSAGPNEQFF | TGTGCCTGGAGTTCGGCGGGACCCAATGAGCAGTTCTTC
. | TRBJ2-2 | TRBV27 | . | CASSPGQGDSSGRAWGTGELFF | TGTGCCAGCAGCCCGGGACAGGGGGATTCTAGCGGGAGGGCCTGGGGAACCGGGGAGCTGTTTTTT
once | TRBJ2-7 | TRBV27 | . | CASRAAATFSYEQYF | TGTGCCAGCAGGGCTGCCGCGACATTCTCCTACGAGCAGTACTTC
. | TRBJ2-7 | TRBV29-1 | . | CSVEDLRTGPYEQYF | TGCAGCGTTGAAGATCTGAGGACCGGGCCCTACGAGCAGTACTTC
. | TRBJ2-3 | TRBV18 | . | CASSPRRAGLLTDTQYF | TGTGCCAGCTCTCCTCGGCGGGCGGGCCTACTCACAGATACGCAGTATTTT
. | TRBJ1-1 | TRBV7-2 | . | CASSYAGRVDTEAFF | TGTGCCAGCAGCTACGCAGGGAGGGTGGACACTGAAGCTTTCTTT
. | TRBJ2-3 | TRBV6-5 | . | CASSYSVGAVADTQYF | TGTGCCAGCAGTTACTCGGTAGGGGCAGTCGCAGATACGCAGTATTTT
. | TRBJ2-1 | TRBV7-2 | TRBD1 | CASSLPGGGEQFF | TGTGCCAGCAGCTTACCAGGGGGCGGAGAGCAGTTCTTC
. | TRBJ2-7 | TRBV27 | TRBD2 | CAVLAPTSDSYEQYF | TGTGCCGTACTTGCCCCGACTAGCGACTCCTACGAGCAGTACTTC
. | TRBJ2-1 | TRBV11-2 | . | CASSPLRTTSGANEQFF | TGTGCCAGCAGCCCCTTGAGGACGACTAGTGGGGCAAATGAGCAGTTCTTC
. | TRBJ2-5 | TRBV6-5 | TRBD1 | CASSSTGGEKETQYF | TGTGCCAGCAGTTCCACAGGGGGAGAAAAGGAGACCCAGTACTTC
. | TRBJ1-1 | TRBV28 | TRBD1 | CASSLTGGAAEAFF | TGTGCCAGCAGTCTCACAGGGGGCGCAGCTGAAGCTTTCTTT
. | TRBJ2-5 | TRBV11-1 | TRBD1 | CASKIDRGGETQYF | TGTGCCAGCAAAATCGACAGGGGAGGCGAGACCCAGTACTTC